The rows below give T cell receptor beta chains drawn from one sample of a study of cytomegalovirus exposure and HLA in healthy donors. The protocol was immunoSEQ multiplex PCR, while the TCRdb copy is restricted to in-frame clones and leaves out a portion. The profile shows some 160,000 clones, approximately 84% of them singletons. The material sequenced was PBMCs. The source is a woman aged 35 to 49 in good health and CMV-seropositive. Both conserved end residues are part of each CDR3. The D gene is left open where the match is weak. A row's size may be missing; if present it is once, few, many or a size class.

d_gene: TRBD1
abundance: .
v_gene: TRBV7-2
j_gene: TRBJ1-2
CDR3aa: CASSLDRGYGYGYTF
CDR3nt: TGTGCCAGCAGCTTAGACAGGGGGTACGGGTATGGCTACACCTTC

d_gene: .
abundance: .
v_gene: TRBV19
j_gene: TRBJ2-5
CDR3aa: CASSMVGSSTGSLVTDQETQYF
CDR3nt: TGTGCCAGTAGTATGGTTGGGTCAAGTACTGGGTCTCTTGTGACAGACCAAGAGACCCAGTACTTC

d_gene: .
abundance: .
v_gene: TRBV28
j_gene: TRBJ1-2
CDR3aa: CASSSGQSRNYGYTF
CDR3nt: TGTGCCAGCAGTTCCGGACAGTCTCGTAACTATGGCTACACCTTC

d_gene: TRBD1
abundance: .
v_gene: TRBV19
j_gene: TRBJ1-2
CDR3aa: CASSNRGGNYGYTF
CDR3nt: TGTGCCAGTAGTAACAGGGGAGGAAACTATGGCTACACCTTC

d_gene: .
abundance: .
v_gene: TRBV6-1
j_gene: TRBJ1-5
CDR3aa: CASSENRVGQPQHF
CDR3nt: TGTGCCAGCAGTGAGAACAGGGTGGGGCAGCCCCAGCATTTT

d_gene: TRBD1
abundance: .
v_gene: TRBV5-6
j_gene: TRBJ1-2
CDR3aa: CASSPPFSGQGAYGYTF
CDR3nt: TGTGCCAGCAGCCCACCATTTTCGGGACAGGGGGCCTATGGCTACACCTTC

d_gene: .
abundance: .
v_gene: TRBV6-5
j_gene: TRBJ1-1
CDR3aa: CASSYDSDPNTEAFF
CDR3nt: TGTGCCAGCAGTTACGACTCCGATCCAAACACTGAAGCTTTCTTT

d_gene: TRBD1
abundance: few
v_gene: TRBV6-5
j_gene: TRBJ1-2
CDR3aa: CASSYSTVQGVWGYTF
CDR3nt: TGTGCCAGCAGTTACTCAACAGTACAGGGGGTGTGGGGCTACACCTTC

d_gene: TRBD1
abundance: .
v_gene: TRBV28
j_gene: TRBJ1-2
CDR3aa: CASSSPSGGDYDGYTF
CDR3nt: TGTGCCAGCAGCTCCCCCTCAGGGGGCGATTACGATGGCTACACCTTC

d_gene: TRBD2
abundance: .
v_gene: TRBV7-3
j_gene: TRBJ2-1
CDR3aa: CASSLTSGFEGEQFF
CDR3nt: TGTGCCAGCAGCTTAACTAGCGGGTTTGAGGGTGAGCAGTTCTTC

d_gene: .
abundance: .
v_gene: TRBV4-1
j_gene: TRBJ1-1
CDR3aa: CASSLLKGVTAFF
CDR3nt: TGCGCCAGCAGCCTATTAAAAGGGGTGACAGCTTTCTTT

d_gene: TRBD2
abundance: few
v_gene: TRBV4-2
j_gene: TRBJ2-3
CDR3aa: CASSQGLAGRHTDTQYF
CDR3nt: TGTGCCAGCAGCCAAGGCCTAGCGGGGAGACACACAGATACGCAGTATTTT

d_gene: TRBD1
abundance: .
v_gene: TRBV19
j_gene: TRBJ1-5
CDR3aa: CASKGAGGLNQPQHF
CDR3nt: TGTGCCAGTAAGGGGGCGGGGGGGCTCAATCAGCCCCAGCATTTT

d_gene: TRBD1
abundance: .
v_gene: TRBV10-3
j_gene: TRBJ1-2
CDR3aa: CAIKGQGNSYGYTF
CDR3nt: TGTGCCATCAAGGGACAGGGGAACTCCTATGGCTACACCTTC

d_gene: .
abundance: .
v_gene: TRBV7-2
j_gene: TRBJ1-2
CDR3aa: CASSLRLGGSNYGYTF
CDR3nt: TGTGCCAGCAGCTTACGCCTAGGGGGATCAAACTATGGCTACACCTTC

d_gene: TRBD1
abundance: .
v_gene: TRBV28
j_gene: TRBJ2-6
CDR3aa: CASSRTGGSSGANVLTF
CDR3nt: TGTGCCAGCAGTCGGACAGGGGGGAGCTCTGGGGCCAACGTCCTGACTTTC

d_gene: TRBD1
abundance: .
v_gene: TRBV30
j_gene: TRBJ1-2
CDR3aa: CAWSTGGWNYGYTF
CDR3nt: TGTGCCTGGAGCACAGGGGGCTGGAACTATGGCTACACCTTC

d_gene: TRBD2
abundance: .
v_gene: TRBV9
j_gene: TRBJ2-5
CDR3aa: CASSVTSGGQETQYF
CDR3nt: TGTGCCAGCAGCGTCACTAGCGGGGGCCAAGAGACCCAGTACTTC

d_gene: .
abundance: .
v_gene: TRBV5-1
j_gene: TRBJ1-3
CDR3aa: CASSLLGGDGNTIYF
CDR3nt: TGCGCCAGCAGCTTGTTGGGGGGAGACGGAAACACCATATATTTT

d_gene: TRBD2
abundance: .
v_gene: TRBV29-1
j_gene: TRBJ2-2
CDR3aa: CSVGGSGGRTGELFF
CDR3nt: TGCAGCGTTGGGGGTAGCGGGGGGCGCACCGGGGAGCTGTTTTTT

d_gene: .
abundance: .
v_gene: TRBV2
j_gene: TRBJ2-2
CDR3aa: CASSEAWWAGNTGELFF
CDR3nt: TGTGCCAGCAGTGAAGCGTGGTGGGCAGGAAACACCGGGGAGCTGTTTTTT

d_gene: .
abundance: .
v_gene: TRBV5-1
j_gene: TRBJ2-5
CDR3aa: CASSQILRQETQYF
CDR3nt: TGCGCCAGCAGCCAAATACTCCGCCAAGAGACCCAGTACTTC

d_gene: .
abundance: .
v_gene: TRBV28
j_gene: TRBJ2-5
CDR3aa: CASTSSGTGETQYF
CDR3nt: TGTGCCAGCACCAGCTCCGGGACTGGAGAGACCCAGTACTTC

d_gene: TRBD1
abundance: .
v_gene: TRBV18
j_gene: TRBJ1-5
CDR3aa: CASSSDRDGNQPQHF
CDR3nt: TGTGCCAGCTCATCTGACAGGGATGGCAATCAGCCCCAGCATTTT

d_gene: TRBD2
abundance: few
v_gene: TRBV7-8
j_gene: TRBJ2-5
CDR3aa: CASSFDPGLADKETQYF
CDR3nt: TGTGCCAGCAGCTTCGATCCGGGACTAGCGGATAAAGAGACCCAGTACTTC